Below, one T cell receptor beta chain is given with its context. Other DNA variants within this sample encode the same CDR3. Splitting the CD4+ cells yielded a CD45RA+ naive subset and a CD45RA-negative memory subset. The data stem from a study of shared clonotypes between healthy human individuals. Background on the study: Three plates each covered CD4 naive and memory; CD8 naive two, CD8 memory one.

Per sorted-subset replicate PCR, input was 200 to 250 ng DNA, representing tens of thousands of T cell genomes. Data came from immunoSEQ multiplex PCR; TCRdb stores just in-frame clones and leaves some out. This table has about 1 million clones, 75% appearing once. CDR3 length equals 15 residues. Germline lookup yields CDR1 SEHNR and CDR2 FQNEAQ (reference sequence). Germline trimming cut 3 bases from V and 0 bases from J; bases unmatched to any gene: 2. V is TRBV7-9 and J is TRBJ2-1; 7 positions match TRBD1. Sequencing was done on a sample of memory CD4+ T cells sorted from blood. Subset denoted: CD45RA-negative fraction. The sequence derives from a man between 18 and 29 years old in good health. The chain's CDR3 is CASSLTGTSYNEQFF. Here the CDR3 DNA reads TGTGCCAGCAGCTTGACAGGGACCTCCTACAATGAGCAGTTCTTC.